Detailed here is one T cell receptor beta chain. This receptor's antigen is unknown. Per-base qualities were not stored, and no clone one base away is much larger. Inclusive of the bounding cysteine and phenylalanine, the CDR3 is 14 residues long. The retained sequence is limited to the CDR3, 42 bases, with the frame set at the first base. Taken from the germline V gene, the CDR1 and CDR2 loops are LGHNA and YSLEER. The junction shows trimming of 6 bases on V and 6 bases on J, and the gene matches do not reach 6 bases of it. The sample is drawn from a study of T cell clonotyping in hematopoietic cell transplantation (dated by TCRdb to about 2021). At the level of the whole study: A total of some 140 blood samples were gathered in the study from 35 consecutive transplant recipients along with their related donors. Recruitment of patients ran from 2015 to early 2017, and follow-up continued until late 2020 or until death. Here is what the overall study found, with its caveats: The sample size was limited and the cells went unsorted, which meant the CD4 and CD8 repertoire contributions could not be told apart. Just a small fraction of recipient repertoires overlapped with donor repertoires, and more than 97% appeared de novo at the given depth. Broader TCR repertoire diversity after transplant was predicted by Inverse Simpson Index values from donors and from recipients before transplant. After transplant, TCR diversity in recipients dropped, and pathologically expanded clonotypes climbed progressively between day 30 and day 180.

In light of the paper, this sample's time point label describes: 100 days after allo-HCT. Blood from recipients was drawn about 28 days before transplant and again at days 30, 100 and 180 after transplant. Nuclei Lysis Solution was used to extract genomic DNA from fresh or cryopreserved unfractionated peripheral blood mononuclear cells. With the immunoSEQ assay, which is a bias-controlled multiplex PCR relying on V- and J-specific primers, TCR beta CDR3 regions were amplified from genomic DNA. A proprietary barcode and Illumina adapter sequences were added to the CDR3 amplicons in a second PCR step. CDR3 libraries were sequenced on an Illumina MiSeq instrument. In the source study's methods: Export and quality control were done with immunoSEQ Analyzer 3.0, while downstream analyses used R Bioconductor and Immunarch. Only productive rearrangements within the normalized downsampled data set were used in the calculation of repertoire metrics. In the normalized cohort, clonotypes with more than 5 templates were defined as pathologically expanded. Repertoire diversity was measured with the Inverse Simpson Index. The non-normalized data set was used for CMV-specificity analyses so that all clonotypes could be captured. TCRdb carries this immuneACCESS record with in-frame sequences only. Its versions omit some clonotypes, under half of them owing to an unresolved V gene in the studies checked, with the rest unexplained. V and J calls and clone size are given by that table; D and trimming were obtained from the DNA. A total of about 6,200 clones appear in this sample, roughly 77% of them only once. Roughly a third of the sample is in the top ten clones.

This clonotype was obtained from a female patient between 25 and 45 years old who had an allogeneic stem cell transplant, so the T cells may come from the graft donor. Some clones in this sample may be carry-over from other donors' samples. This chain is built from TRBV4-3 and TRBJ1-4, with TRBD1 matching 8 junction bases. Specimen: PBMCs, collected 100 days after allogeneic stem cell transplant. The CDR3 sequence is CASSEQGVDEKLFF. Read as DNA, the sequence is TGCGCCAGCAGTGAACAGGGGGTTGATGAAAAACTGTTTTTT.